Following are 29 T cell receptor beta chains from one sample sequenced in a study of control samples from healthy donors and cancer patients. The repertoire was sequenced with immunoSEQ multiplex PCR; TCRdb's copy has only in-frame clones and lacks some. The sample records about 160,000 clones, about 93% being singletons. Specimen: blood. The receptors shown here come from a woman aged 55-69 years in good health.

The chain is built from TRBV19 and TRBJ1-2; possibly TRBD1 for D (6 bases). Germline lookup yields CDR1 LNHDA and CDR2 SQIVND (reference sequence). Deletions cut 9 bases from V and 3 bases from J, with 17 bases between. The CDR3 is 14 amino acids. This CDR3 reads CASSSGGLDYGYTF. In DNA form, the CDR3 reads TGTGCCAGCTCTTCCGGGGGGCTGGACTATGGCTACACCTTC. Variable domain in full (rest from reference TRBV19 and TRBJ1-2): DGGITQSPKYLFRKEGQNVTLSCEQNLNHDAMYWYRQDPGQGLRLIYYSQIVNDFQKGDIAEGYSVSREKKESFPLTVTSAQKNPTAFYLCASSSGGLDYGYTFGSGTRLTVV.

The DNA of the CDR3 is TGTGCCAGCAGCTTTTGGACAGGGGAAGTTTCCCTCCACTTT. Its translation is CASSFWTGEVSLHF. The chain is built from TRBV3-1 (or the pseudogene TRBV3-2) and TRBJ1-6; 9 nucleotides agree with TRBD1. The CDR3 length is 14 residues. Trimming cost V 5 bases and J 14 bases; bases outside gene matches: 10. Germline values: CDR1 LGHDT, CDR2 YNNKEL (reference sequence).

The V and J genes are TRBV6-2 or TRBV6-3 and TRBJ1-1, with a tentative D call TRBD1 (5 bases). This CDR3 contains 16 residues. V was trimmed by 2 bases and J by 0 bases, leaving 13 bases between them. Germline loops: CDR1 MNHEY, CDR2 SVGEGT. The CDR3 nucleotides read TGTGCCAGCAGTTACGGTGGGGCCCCTGTGAACACTGAAGCTTTCTTT. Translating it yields CASSYGGAPVNTEAFF.

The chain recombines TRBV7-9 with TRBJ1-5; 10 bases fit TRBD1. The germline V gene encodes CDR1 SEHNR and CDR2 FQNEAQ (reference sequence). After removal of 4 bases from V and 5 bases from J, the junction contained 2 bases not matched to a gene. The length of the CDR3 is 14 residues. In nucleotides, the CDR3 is TGTGCCAGCAGCTCCGGACAGGGGGATCAGCCCCAGCATTTT. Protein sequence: CASSSGQGDQPQHF.

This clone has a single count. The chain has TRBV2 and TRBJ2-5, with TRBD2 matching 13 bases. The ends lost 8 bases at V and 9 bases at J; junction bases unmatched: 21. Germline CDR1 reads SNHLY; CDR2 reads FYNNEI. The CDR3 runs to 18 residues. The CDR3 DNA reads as TGTGCCAGCGCCGGAGGGAGGACTAGCGGGGGAGAATGGAGGGCCCAGTACTTC. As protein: CASAGGRTSGGEWRAQYF.

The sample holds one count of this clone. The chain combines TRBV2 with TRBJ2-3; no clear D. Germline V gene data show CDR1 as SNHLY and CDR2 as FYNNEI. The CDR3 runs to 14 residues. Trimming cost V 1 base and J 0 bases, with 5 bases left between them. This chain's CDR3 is CASSEVLSTDTQYF. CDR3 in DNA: TGTGCCAGCAGTGAAGTTCTTAGCACAGATACGCAGTATTTT.

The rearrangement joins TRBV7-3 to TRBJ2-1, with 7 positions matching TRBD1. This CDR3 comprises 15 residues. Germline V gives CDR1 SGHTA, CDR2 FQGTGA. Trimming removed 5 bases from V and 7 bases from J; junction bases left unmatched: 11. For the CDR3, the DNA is TGTGCCAGCAGCCCGAGGGGGCGGACTGCTAATGAGCAGTTCTTC. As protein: CASSPRGRTANEQFF. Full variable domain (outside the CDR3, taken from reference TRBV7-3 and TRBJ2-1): GAGVSQTPSNKVTEKGKYVELRCDPISGHTALYWYRQSLGQGPEFLIYFQGTGAADDSGLPNDRFFAVRPEGSVSTLKIQRTERGDSAVYLCASSPRGRTANEQFFGPGTRLTVL.

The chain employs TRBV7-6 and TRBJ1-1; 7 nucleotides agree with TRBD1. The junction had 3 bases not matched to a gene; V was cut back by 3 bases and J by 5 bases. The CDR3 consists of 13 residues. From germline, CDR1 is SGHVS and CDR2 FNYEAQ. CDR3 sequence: CASSLTGKTEAFF. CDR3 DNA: TGTGCCAGCAGCTTGACAGGGAAGACTGAAGCTTTCTTT.

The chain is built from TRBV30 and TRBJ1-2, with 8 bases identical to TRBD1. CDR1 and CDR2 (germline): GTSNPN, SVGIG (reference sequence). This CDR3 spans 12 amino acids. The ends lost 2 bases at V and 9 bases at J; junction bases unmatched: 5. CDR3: CAWSSGGGRYTF. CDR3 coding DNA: TGTGCCTGGAGTTCAGGGGGCGGGCGCTACACCTTC.

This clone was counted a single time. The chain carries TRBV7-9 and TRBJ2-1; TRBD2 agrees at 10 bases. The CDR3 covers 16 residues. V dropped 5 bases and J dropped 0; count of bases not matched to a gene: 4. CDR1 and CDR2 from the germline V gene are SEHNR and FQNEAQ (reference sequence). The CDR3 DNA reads TGTGCCAGCAGCCCTTTAGCGGGGGGCTCCTACAATGAGCAGTTCTTC. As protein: CASSPLAGGSYNEQFF.

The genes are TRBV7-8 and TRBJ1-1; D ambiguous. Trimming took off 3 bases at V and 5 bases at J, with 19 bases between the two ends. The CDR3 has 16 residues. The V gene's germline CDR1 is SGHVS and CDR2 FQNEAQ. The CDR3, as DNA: TGTGCCAGCAGCTTGGAGGGAAAAGGTTTAGGTACTGAAGCTTTCTTT. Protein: CASSLEGKGLGTEAFF. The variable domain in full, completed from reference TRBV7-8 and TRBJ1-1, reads GAGVSQSPRYKVAKRGQDVALRCDPISGHVSLFWYQQALGQGPEFLTYFQNEAQLDKSGLPSDRFFAERPEGSVSTLKIQRTQQEDSAVYLCASSLEGKGLGTEAFFGQGTRLTVV.

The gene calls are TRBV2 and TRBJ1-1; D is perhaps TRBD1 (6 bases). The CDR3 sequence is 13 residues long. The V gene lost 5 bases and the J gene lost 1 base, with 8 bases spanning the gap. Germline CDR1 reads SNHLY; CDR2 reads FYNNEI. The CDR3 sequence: CASSTQGNTEAFF. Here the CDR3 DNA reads TGTGCCAGCAGTACACAGGGGAACACTGAAGCTTTCTTT.

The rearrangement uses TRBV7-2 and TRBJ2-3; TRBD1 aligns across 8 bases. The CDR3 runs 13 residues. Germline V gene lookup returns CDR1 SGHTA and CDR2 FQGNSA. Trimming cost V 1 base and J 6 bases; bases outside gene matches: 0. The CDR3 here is CASSLGTGDTQYF. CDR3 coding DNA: TGTGCCAGCAGCTTAGGGACAGGGGATACGCAGTATTTT.

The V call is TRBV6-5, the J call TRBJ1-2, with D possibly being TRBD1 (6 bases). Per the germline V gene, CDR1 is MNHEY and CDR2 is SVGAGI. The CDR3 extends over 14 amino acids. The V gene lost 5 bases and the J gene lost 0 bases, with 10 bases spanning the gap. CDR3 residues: CASSRTASNYGYTF. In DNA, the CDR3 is TGTGCCAGCAGTCGGACAGCGTCTAACTATGGCTACACCTTC.

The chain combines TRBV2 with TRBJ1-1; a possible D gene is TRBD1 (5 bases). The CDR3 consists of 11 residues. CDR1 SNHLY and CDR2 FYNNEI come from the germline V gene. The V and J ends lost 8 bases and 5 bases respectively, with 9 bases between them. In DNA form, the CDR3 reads TGTGCCAGCCGCAGGGAAACTGAAGCTTTCTTT. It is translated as CASRRETEAFF.

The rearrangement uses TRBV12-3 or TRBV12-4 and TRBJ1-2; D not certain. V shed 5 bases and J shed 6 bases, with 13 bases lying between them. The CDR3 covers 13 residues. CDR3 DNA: TGTGCCAGCAGTACTCGGCACGCGGATGGCTACACCTTC. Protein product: CASSTRHADGYTF.

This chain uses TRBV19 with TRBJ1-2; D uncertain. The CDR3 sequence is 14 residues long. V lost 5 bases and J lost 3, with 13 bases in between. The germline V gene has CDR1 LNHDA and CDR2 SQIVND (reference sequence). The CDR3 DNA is TGTGCCAGTAGTTTACGGGGATGGGACTATGGCTACACCTTC. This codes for CASSLRGWDYGYTF.

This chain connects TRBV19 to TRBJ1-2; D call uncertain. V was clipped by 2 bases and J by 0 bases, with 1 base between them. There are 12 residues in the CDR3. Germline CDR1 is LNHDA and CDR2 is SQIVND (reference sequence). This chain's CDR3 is CASSITNYGYTF. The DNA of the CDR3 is TGTGCCAGTAGTATAACTAACTATGGCTACACCTTC. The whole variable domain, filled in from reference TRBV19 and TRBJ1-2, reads DGGITQSPKYLFRKEGQNVTLSCEQNLNHDAMYWYRQDPGQGLRLIYYSQIVNDFQKGDIAEGYSVSREKKESFPLTVTSAQKNPTAFYLCASSITNYGYTFGSGTRLTVV.

The DNA of the CDR3 is TGTGCCAGCAGCTTGGCCGAGGGCAGGGGCGAGACCCAGTACTTC. Its translation: CASSLAEGRGETQYF. The chain recombines TRBV5-4 with TRBJ2-5; weak D call: TRBD1 (6 bases). CDR1 and CDR2 (germline): SGHNT, YYREEE (reference sequence). Between the trimmed V and J ends, which lost 0 bases and 5 bases, there was a span of 14 bases. There are 15 residues in the CDR3.

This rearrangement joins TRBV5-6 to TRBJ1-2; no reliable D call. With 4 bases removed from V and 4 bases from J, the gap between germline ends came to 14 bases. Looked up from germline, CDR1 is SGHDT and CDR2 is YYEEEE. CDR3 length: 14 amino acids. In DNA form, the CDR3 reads TGTGCCAGCAGCCCCGGTGGGTTAGGCTATGGCTACACCTTC. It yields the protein CASSPGGLGYGYTF.

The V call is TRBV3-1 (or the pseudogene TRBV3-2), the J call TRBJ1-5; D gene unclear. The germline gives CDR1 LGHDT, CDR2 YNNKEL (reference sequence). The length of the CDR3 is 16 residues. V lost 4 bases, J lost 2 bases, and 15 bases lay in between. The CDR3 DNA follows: TGTGCCAGCAGCCCGACGTTCGGGTTGGGCAATCAGCCCCAGCATTTT. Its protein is CASSPTFGLGNQPQHF.

Here the CDR3 reads CASSQDQSNQPQHF. In DNA form, the CDR3 reads TGTGCCAGCAGCCAAGACCAGTCCAATCAGCCCCAGCATTTT. V usage is TRBV3-1 (or the pseudogene TRBV3-2) and J usage is TRBJ1-5; no clear D gene. Germline V gene lookup returns CDR1 LGHDT and CDR2 YNNKEL (reference sequence). V lost 0 bases, J lost 3 bases, and 6 bases lay in between. This CDR3 has 14 residues.

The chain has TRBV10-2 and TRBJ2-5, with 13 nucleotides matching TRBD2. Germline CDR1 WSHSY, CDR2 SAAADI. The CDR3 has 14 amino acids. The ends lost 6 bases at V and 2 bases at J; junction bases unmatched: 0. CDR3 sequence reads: CASRLAGGQETQYF. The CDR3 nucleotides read TGCGCCAGCAGACTAGCGGGGGGGCAAGAGACCCAGTACTTC.

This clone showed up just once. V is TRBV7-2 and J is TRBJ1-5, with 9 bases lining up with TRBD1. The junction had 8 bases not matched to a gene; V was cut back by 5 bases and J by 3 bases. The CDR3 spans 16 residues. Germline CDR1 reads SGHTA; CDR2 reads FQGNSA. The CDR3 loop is CASSIAGTGPNQPQHF. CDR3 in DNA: TGTGCCAGCAGCATCGCCGGGACAGGGCCCAATCAGCCCCAGCATTTT.

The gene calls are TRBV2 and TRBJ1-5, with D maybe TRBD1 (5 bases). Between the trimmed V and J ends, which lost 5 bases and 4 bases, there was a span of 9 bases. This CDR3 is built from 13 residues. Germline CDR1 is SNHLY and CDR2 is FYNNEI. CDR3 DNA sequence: TGTGCCAGCAGTCGCAGGGTAAATCAGCCCCAGCATTTT. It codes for CASSRRVNQPQHF.

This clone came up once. CDR3 residues: CASSLERGVNQPQHF. CDR3 in DNA: TGTGCCAGCAGCTTGGAGCGTGGGGTGAATCAGCCCCAGCATTTT. This chain joins TRBV5-5 and TRBJ1-5; D unclear. Germline V gene sequence: CDR1 SGHKS, CDR2 YYEKEE (reference sequence). Trimming removed 0 bases at V and 4 bases at J, with 11 bases between. The CDR3 runs to 15 residues.

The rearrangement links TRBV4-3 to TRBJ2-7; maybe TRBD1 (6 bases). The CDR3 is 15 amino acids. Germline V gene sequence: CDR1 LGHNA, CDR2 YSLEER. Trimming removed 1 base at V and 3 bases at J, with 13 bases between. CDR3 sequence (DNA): TGCGCCAGCAGCCAAGGCACAGGGTGGGACTACGAGCAGTACTTC. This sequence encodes CASSQGTGWDYEQYF.

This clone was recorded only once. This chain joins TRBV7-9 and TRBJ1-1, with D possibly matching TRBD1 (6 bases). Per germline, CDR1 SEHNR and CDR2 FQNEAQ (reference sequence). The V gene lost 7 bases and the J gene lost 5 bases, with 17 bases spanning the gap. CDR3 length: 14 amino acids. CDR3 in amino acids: CASTEWGAGTEAFF. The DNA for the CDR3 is TGTGCCAGCACCGAGTGGGGGGCGGGAACTGAAGCTTTCTTT.

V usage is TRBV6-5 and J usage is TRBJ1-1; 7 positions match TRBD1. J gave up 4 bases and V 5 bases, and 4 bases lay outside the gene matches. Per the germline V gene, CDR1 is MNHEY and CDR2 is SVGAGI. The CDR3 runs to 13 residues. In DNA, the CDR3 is TGTGCCAGCAGTAACCGGGACAGCACTGAAGCTTTCTTT. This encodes CASSNRDSTEAFF.